This T cell receptor (beta chain) was captured by sequencing in a study of chemoradiotherapy in HPV16-positive cancers. Profiling relied on immunoSEQ multiplex PCR, and the TCRdb table lists in-frame clones only, not all of them. The profile shows 25,000 to 35,000 clones, more than 80% of them singletons. The CDR3 sequence is 15 residues long. CDR1 and CDR2 (germline): SGHRS, YFSETQ. The J segment lost 3 bases and the V segment lost 2 bases, leaving 6 bases of the junction unmatched. This receptor was identified in a human donor with HPV-associated anogenital cancer. The sample was blood, taken from a patient who underwent chemoradiotherapy. The rearrangement joins TRBV5-1 to TRBJ2-3; TRBD2 matches 7 bases. CDR3 in amino acids: CASSLQAGRTDTQYF. The CDR3 DNA follows: TGCGCCAGCAGCTTACAAGCGGGGAGGACAGATACGCAGTATTTT.